The source of this TCR beta chain is a study of T cells in Graves' hyperthyroidism and ophthalmopathy. This CDR3 has 13 residues. Deletions cut 5 bases from V and 6 bases from J, with 13 bases between. The germline CDR1 and CDR2 sequences are KGHDR and SFDVKD. Study-wide points: The model forecast ophthalmopathy, anticipating it by a median roughly 6.3 months before onset.

Criteria for exclusion of patients were uncontrolled infection, other autoimmune disease, pregnancy or lactation. On this clonotype: Antigen: not known.

TCR beta CDR3 regions were amplified from RNA transcripts. Researchers ran a first-round RT-PCR on the TCR CDR3 using the HTBI primer set. TCRdb itself ran the multiplex PCR reads through MiXCR, one entry per CDR3 protein. Counted here are around 620,000 distinct CDR3 sequences, approximately 44% occurring once; the ten biggest clones make up around 20%. This chain joins TRBV24-1 and TRBJ2-7, with D tentatively TRBD2 (6 bases). This TCR came from an adult woman with Graves' disease, either hyperthyroidism or ophthalmopathy (not recorded which). The sequenced sample consisted of peripheral blood or thyroid tissue (not recorded which). The CDR3: CATSAGGEREQYF. The CDR3 DNA follows: TGTGCCACCAGTGCCGGCGGGGAACGCGAGCAGTACTTC.